This record looks at one T cell receptor beta chain sequence and its context. The antigen remains unidentified. Alongside a J-beta primer mix, a sample-barcoded 5' primer served in a second PCR lasting roughly 6 to 12 cycles. TCRdb itself ran the 5' RACE reads through MiXCR, one entry per CDR3 protein. The table lists 1.5 million to 2 million distinct CDR3 sequences, approximately 30% of them singletons. The record originates from a study of blood T cells in healthy people across ages. Study results and caveats: Per million T cells, TCR beta diversity dropped roughly linearly as age increased.

With each sample, at least 5 micrograms of total RNA were extracted. The germline gives CDR1 SGHTA, CDR2 FQGNSA. Trimming pared 5 bases from V and 7 bases from J, leaving 21 bases between. The CDR3 is made up of 15 amino acids. The specimen was blood. The receptor's source is a woman in her twenties or thirties in good health. This chain uses TRBV7-2 with TRBJ2-7; D possibly matches TRBD1 or TRBD2 (5 bases each). DNA of the CDR3: TGTGCCAGCAGCCCCCCGGGGCTAGGGGTCCGGGAGCAGTACTTC. Protein sequence: CASSPPGLGVREQYF.